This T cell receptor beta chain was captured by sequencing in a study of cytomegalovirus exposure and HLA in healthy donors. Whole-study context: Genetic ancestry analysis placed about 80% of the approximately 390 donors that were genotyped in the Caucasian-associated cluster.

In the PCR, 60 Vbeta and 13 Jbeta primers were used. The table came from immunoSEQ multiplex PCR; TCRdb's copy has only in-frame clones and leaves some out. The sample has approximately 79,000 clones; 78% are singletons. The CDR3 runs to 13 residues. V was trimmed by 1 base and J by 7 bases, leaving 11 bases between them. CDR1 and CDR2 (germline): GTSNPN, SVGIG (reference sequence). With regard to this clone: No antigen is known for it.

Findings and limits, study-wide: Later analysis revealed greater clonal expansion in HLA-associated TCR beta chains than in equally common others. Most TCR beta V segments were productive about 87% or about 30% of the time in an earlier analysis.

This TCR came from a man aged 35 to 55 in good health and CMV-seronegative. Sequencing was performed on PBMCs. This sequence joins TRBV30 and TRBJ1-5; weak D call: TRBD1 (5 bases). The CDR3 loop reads CAWSEGEAQPQHF. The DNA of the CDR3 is TGTGCCTGGAGTGAAGGGGAGGCACAGCCCCAGCATTTT.